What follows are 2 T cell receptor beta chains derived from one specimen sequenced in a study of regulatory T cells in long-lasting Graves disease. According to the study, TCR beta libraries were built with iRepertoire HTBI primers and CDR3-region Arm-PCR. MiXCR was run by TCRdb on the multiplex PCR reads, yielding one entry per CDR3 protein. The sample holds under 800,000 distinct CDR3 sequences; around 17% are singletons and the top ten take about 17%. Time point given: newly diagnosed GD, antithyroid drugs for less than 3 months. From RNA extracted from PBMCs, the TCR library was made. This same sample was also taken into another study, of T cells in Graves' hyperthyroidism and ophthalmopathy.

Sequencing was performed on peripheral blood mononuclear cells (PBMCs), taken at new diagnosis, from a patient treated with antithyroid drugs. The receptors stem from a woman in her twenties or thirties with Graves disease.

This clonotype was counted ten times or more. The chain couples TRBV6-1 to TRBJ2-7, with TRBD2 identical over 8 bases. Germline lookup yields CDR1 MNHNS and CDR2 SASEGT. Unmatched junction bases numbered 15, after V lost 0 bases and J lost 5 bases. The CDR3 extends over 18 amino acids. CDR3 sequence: CASSEARGASLSTDEQYF. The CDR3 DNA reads TGTGCCAGCAGTGAAGCGCGGGGGGCGAGTTTATCAACAGACGAGCAGTACTTC.

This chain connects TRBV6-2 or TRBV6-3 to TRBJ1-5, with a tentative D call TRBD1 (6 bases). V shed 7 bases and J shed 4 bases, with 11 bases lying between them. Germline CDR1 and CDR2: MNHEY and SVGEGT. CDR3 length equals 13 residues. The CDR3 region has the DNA TGTGCCAGCATTCAGGGGACAAATCAGCCCCAGCATTTT. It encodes CASIQGTNQPQHF.